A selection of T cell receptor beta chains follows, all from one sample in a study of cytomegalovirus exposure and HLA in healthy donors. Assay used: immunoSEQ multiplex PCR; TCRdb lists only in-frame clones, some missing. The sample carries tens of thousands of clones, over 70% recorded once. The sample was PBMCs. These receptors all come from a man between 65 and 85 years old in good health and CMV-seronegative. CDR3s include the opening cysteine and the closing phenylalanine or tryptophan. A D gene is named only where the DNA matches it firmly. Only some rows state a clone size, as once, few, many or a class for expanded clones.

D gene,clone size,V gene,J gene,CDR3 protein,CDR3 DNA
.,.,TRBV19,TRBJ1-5,CASRTSGVRHQPQHF,TGTGCCAGTAGGACTTCAGGGGTTCGCCATCAGCCCCAGCATTTT
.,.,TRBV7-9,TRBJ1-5,CASSLSDSNQPQHF,TGTGCCAGCAGCTTATCAGATAGCAATCAGCCCCAGCATTTT
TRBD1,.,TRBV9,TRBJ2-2,CATQTGTDTGELFF,TGTGCCACCCAAACCGGGACAGACACCGGGGAGCTGTTTTTT
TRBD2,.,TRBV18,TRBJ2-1,CASSHSGVSSYNEQFF,TGTGCCAGCTCTCATAGCGGGGTGAGCTCCTACAATGAGCAGTTCTTC
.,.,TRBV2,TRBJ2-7,CASKGPQGAEAYEQYF,TGTGCCAGCAAGGGGCCTCAAGGGGCCGAGGCCTACGAGCAGTACTTC
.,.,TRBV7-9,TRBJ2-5,CASSLVQATQETQYF,TGTGCCAGCAGCTTAGTGCAGGCGACACAAGAGACCCAGTACTTC
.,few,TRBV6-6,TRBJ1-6,CASSLSQGASPLHF,TGTGCCAGCAGTTTGAGCCAGGGCGCATCACCCCTCCACTTT
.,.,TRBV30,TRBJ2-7,CAWSGGDPYEQYF,TGTGCCTGGAGTGGGGGGGATCCGTACGAGCAGTACTTC
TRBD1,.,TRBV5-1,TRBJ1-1,CASSQGGGSNTEAFF,TGCGCCAGCAGCCAGGGGGGCGGATCGAACACTGAAGCTTTCTTT
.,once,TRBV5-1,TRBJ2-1,CASSSRISSLGRGNNEQFF,TGCGCCAGCAGCAGTCGGATAAGCTCGCTGGGAAGGGGTAACAATGAGCAGTTCTTC
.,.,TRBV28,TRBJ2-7,CASSSGTGVYEQYF,TGTGCCAGCAGTAGCGGGACAGGAGTTTACGAGCAGTACTTC
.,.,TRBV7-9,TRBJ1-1,CASSLGRVGMTEAFF,TGTGCCAGCAGCTTAGGGAGGGTGGGGATGACTGAAGCTTTCTTT
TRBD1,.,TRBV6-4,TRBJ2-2,CASRQGTGSTGELFF,TGTGCCAGCAGACAAGGGACAGGATCGACCGGGGAACTGTTTTTT
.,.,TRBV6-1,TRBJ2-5,CASSEVYAAETQYF,TGTGCCAGCAGTGAAGTTTATGCAGCGGAGACCCAGTACTTC
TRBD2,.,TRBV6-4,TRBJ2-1,CASSPGGNNEQFF,TGTGCCAGCAGCCCCGGGGGGAACAATGAGCAGTTCTTC